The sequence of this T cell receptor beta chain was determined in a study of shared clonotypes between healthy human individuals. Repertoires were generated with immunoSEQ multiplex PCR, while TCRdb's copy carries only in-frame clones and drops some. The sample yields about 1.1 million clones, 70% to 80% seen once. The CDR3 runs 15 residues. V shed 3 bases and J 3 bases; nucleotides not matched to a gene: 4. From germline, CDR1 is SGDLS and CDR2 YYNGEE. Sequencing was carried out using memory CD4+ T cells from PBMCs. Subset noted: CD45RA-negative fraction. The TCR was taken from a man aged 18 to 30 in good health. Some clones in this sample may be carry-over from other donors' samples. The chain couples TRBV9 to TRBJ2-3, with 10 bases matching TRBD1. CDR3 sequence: CASSGPGQGTDTQYF. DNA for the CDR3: TGTGCCAGCAGCGGACCGGGACAGGGGACAGATACGCAGTATTTT.